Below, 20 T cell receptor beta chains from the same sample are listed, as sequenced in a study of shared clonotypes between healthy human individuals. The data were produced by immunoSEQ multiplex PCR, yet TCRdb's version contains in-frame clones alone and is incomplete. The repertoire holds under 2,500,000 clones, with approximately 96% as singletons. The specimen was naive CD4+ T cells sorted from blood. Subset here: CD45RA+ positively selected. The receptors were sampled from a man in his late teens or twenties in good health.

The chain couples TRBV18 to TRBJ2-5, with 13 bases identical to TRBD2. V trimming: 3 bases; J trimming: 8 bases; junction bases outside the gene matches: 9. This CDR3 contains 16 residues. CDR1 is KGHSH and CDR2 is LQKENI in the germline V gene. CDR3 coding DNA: TGTGCCAGCTCACCGCCACTAGCGGGAGGGCCGGGTACCCAGTACTTC. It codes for CASSPPLAGGPGTQYF.

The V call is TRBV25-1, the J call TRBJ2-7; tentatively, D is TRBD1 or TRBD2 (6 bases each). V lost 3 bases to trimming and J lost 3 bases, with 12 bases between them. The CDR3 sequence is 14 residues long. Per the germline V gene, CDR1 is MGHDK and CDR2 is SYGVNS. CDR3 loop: CASSEVGGRYEQYF. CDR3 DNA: TGTGCCAGCAGTGAGGTCGGGGGCCGCTACGAGCAGTACTTC.

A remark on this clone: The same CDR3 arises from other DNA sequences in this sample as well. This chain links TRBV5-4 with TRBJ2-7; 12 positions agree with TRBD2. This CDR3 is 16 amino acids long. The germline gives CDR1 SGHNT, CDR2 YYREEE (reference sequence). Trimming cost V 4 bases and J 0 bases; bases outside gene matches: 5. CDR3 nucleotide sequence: TGTGCCAGCAGCCTAGGGACTAGCGGGTCCTCCTACGAGCAGTACTTC. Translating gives CASSLGTSGSSYEQYF. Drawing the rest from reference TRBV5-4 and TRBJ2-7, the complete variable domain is ETGVTQSPTHLIKTRGQQVTLRCSSQSGHNTVSWYQQALGQGPQFIFQYYREEENGRGNFPPRFSGLQFPNYSSELNVNALELDDSALYLCASSLGTSGSSYEQYFGPGTRLTVT.

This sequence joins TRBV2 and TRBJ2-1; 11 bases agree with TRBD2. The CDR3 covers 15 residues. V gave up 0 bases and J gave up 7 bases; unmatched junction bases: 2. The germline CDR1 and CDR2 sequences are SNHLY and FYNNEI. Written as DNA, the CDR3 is TGTGCCAGCAGTGAAGCCGGGACTAGCGGAAATGAGCAGTTCTTC. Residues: CASSEAGTSGNEQFF. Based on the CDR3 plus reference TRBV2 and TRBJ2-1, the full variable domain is EPEVTQTPSHQVTQMGQEVILRCVPISNHLYFYWYRQILGQKVEFLVSFYNNEISEKSEIFDDQFSVERPDGSNFTLKIRSTKLEDSAMYFCASSEAGTSGNEQFFGPGTRLTVL.

The CDR3 loop is CASSPITGGIYGYTF. The CDR3, as DNA: TGTGCCAGCAGTCCGATCACAGGGGGTATCTATGGCTACACCTTC. This chain uses TRBV28 with TRBJ1-2; 8 nucleotides agree with TRBD1. The V gene's germline CDR1 is MDHEN and CDR2 SYDVKM. With 5 bases clipped from V and 4 bases from J, the junction kept 9 bases outside the gene matches. There are 15 residues in the CDR3.

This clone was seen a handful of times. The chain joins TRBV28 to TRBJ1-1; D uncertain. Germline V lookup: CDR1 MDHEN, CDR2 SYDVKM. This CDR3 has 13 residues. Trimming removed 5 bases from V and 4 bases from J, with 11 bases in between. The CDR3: CASSRSVGTEAFF. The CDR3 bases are TGTGCCAGCAGTAGGTCCGTGGGCACTGAAGCTTTCTTT.

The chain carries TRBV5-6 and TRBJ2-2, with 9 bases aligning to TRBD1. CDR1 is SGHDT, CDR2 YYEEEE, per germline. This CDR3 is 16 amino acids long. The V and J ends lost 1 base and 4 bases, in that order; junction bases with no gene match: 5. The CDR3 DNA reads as TGTGCCAGCAGCTTGCGGGACAGGGTCCTCACCGGGGAGCTGTTTTTT. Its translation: CASSLRDRVLTGELFF.

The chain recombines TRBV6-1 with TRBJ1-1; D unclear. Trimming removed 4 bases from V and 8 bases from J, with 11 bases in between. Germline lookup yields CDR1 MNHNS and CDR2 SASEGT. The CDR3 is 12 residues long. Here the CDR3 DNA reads TGTGCCAGCAGTGCGGGAGCGGCGGAAGCTTTCTTT. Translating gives CASSAGAAEAFF.

The CDR3 coding sequence is TGTGCCGCCCAGAACAGCGGGACGGTGTATGGCTACACCTTC. It yields the protein CAAQNSGTVYGYTF. V is TRBV10-3 and J is TRBJ1-2; D might be TRBD1 (5 bases). Germline V gene lookup returns CDR1 ENHRY and CDR2 SYGVKD. The CDR3 runs to 14 residues. V shed 11 bases and J shed 5 bases, with 21 bases lying between them.

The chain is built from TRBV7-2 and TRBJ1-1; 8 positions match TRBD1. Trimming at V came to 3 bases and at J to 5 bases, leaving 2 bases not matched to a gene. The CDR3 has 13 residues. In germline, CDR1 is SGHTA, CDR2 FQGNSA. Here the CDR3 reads CASSFRQGTEAFF. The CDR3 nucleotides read TGTGCCAGCAGCTTTAGACAGGGGACTGAAGCTTTCTTT. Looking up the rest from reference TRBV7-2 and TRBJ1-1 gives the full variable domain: GAGVSQSPSNKVTEKGKDVELRCDPISGHTALYWYRQSLGQGLEFLIYFQGNSAPDKSGLPSDRFSAERTGGSVSTLTIQRTQQEDSAVYLCASSFRQGTEAFFGQGTRLTVV.

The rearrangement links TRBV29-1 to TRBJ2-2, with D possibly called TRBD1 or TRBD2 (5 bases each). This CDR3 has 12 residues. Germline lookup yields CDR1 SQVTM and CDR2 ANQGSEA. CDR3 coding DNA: TGCGTCGTGAATAGGGGAGCCGGGGAGCTGTTTTTT. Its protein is CVVNRGAGELFF.

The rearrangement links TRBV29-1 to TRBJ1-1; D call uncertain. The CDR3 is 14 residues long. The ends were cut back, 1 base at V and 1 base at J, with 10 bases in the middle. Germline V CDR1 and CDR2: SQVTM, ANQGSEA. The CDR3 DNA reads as TGCAGCGTTGAAGGATGGCGGGGGAACACTGAAGCTTTCTTT. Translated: CSVEGWRGNTEAFF.

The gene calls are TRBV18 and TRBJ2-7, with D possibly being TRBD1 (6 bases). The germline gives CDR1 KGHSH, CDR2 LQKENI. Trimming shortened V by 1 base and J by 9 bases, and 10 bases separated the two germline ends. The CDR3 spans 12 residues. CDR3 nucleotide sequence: TGTGCCAGCTCACCACAGGGGGAAGGGCAGTACTTC. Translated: CASSPQGEGQYF.

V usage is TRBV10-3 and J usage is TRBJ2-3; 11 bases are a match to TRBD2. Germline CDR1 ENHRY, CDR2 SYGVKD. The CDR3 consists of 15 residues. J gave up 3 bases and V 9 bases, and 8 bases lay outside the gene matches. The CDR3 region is CAILISGRGTDTQYF. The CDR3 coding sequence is TGTGCCATTCTGATTAGCGGGAGGGGGACAGATACGCAGTATTTT.

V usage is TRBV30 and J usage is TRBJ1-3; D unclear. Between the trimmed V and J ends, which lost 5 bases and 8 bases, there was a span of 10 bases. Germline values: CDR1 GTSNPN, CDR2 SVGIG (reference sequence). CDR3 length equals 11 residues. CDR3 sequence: CAWGPADTIYF. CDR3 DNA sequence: TGTGCCTGGGGGCCAGCTGACACCATATATTTT.

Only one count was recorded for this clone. The CDR3: CASSLAQGEKLFF. The CDR3 DNA follows: TGCGCCAGCAGCCTCGCACAGGGGGAAAAACTGTTTTTT. This chain joins TRBV4-1 and TRBJ1-4; TRBD1 aligns across 7 bases. Trimming removed 4 bases from V and 8 bases from J; junction bases left unmatched: 4. Germline CDR1 reads MGHRA; CDR2 reads YSYEKL. There are 13 residues in the CDR3.

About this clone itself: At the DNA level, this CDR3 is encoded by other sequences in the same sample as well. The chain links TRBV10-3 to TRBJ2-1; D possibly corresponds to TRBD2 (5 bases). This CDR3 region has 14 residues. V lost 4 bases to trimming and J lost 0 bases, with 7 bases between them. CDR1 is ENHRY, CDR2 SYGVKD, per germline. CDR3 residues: CAISGADSYNEQFF. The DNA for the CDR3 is TGTGCCATCAGTGGAGCGGACTCCTACAATGAGCAGTTCTTC.

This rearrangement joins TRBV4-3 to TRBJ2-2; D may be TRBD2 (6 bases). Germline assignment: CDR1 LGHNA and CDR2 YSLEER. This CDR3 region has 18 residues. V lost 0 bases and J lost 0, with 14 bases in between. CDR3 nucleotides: TGCGCCAGCAGCCAAGAATTGATGCGGGACGCGAACACCGGGGAGCTGTTTTTT. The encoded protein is CASSQELMRDANTGELFF.

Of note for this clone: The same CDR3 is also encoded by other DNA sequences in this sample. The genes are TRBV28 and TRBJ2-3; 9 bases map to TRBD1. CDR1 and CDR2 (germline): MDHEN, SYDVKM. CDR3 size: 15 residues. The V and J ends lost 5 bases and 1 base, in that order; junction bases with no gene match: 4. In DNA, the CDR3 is TGTGCCAGCAGTCTACAGGGGGCTGGCACAGATACGCAGTATTTT. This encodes CASSLQGAGTDTQYF. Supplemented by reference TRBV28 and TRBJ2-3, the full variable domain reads DVKVTQSSRYLVKRTGEKVFLECVQDMDHENMFWYRQDPGLGLRLIYFSYDVKMKEKGDIPEGYSVSREKKERFSLILESASTNQTSMYLCASSLQGAGTDTQYFGPGTRLTVL.

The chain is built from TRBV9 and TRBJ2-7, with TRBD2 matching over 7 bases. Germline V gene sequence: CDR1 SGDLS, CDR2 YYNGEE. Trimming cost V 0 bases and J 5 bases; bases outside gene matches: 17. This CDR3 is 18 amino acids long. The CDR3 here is CASSVGPGRSGARNEQYF. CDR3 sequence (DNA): TGTGCCAGCAGCGTAGGGCCCGGGAGGAGCGGGGCCCGGAACGAGCAGTACTTC.